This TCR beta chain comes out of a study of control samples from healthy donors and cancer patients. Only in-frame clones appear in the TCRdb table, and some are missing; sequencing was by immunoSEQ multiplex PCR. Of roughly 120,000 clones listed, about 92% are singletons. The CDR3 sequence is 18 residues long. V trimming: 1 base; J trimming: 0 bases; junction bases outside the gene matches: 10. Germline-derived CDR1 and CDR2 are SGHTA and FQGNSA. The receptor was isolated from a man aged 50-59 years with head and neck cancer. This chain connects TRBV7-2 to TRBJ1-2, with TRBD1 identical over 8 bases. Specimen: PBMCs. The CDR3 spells CASSLVGTGRAPNYGYTF. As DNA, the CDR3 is TGTGCCAGCAGCTTAGTAGGGACAGGCAGAGCTCCTAACTATGGCTACACCTTC.